These T cell receptor beta chains were read from a single sample in a study of CD8+CD57+ T cells in acquired aplastic anemia. MiXCR was run by TCRdb on the reads, yielding one entry per CDR3 protein. The profile covers 150,000 or so distinct CDR3 sequences, with 45% to 50% appearing a single time and 30% to 40% taken by the ten largest. Sequenced material: sorted CD4+, CD8+, or CD8+CD57+ T cells (not recorded which) from PBMCs. Receptors originate from a human donor with aplastic anemia. The CDR3 runs from the conserved cysteine through the conserved F or W.

j_call	v_call	cdr3_aa
TRBJ2-3	TRBV11-1	CASSPTTGRTDTQYF
TRBJ1-5	TRBV7-9	CASSHGGNQPQHF
TRBJ1-1	TRBV7-3	CASSPRTGNTEAFF
TRBJ2-3	TRBV29-1	CSVGLAGGSTDTQYF
TRBJ1-6	TRBV6-1	CASSTRQIPNSPLHF
TRBJ1-1	TRBV9	CASSARDRANTEAFF
TRBJ2-7	TRBV24-1	CATSDSGQRFYEQYF
TRBJ2-1	TRBV7-3	CASSLTRDEQFF
TRBJ2-7	TRBV29-1	CSADFGALGEQYF
TRBJ1-6	TRBV25-1	CASSDGGVSYNSPLHF
TRBJ1-3	TRBV20-1	CSASPGLPGLSNTIYF
TRBJ2-3	TRBV12-3/TRBV12-4	CASSLPPAGDTQYF
TRBJ2-2	TRBV11-1	CASSLAGTALDYAGGPPGELFF
TRBJ2-7	TRBV19	CASSTGTSYEQYF
TRBJ2-7	TRBV6-4	CASSRGYEQYF
TRBJ2-3	TRBV20-1	CSARRTGLTDTQYF
TRBJ2-1	TRBV18	CASSPPSGQGEQFF
TRBJ1-2	TRBV2	CASSTRTGYGYTF
TRBJ2-1	TRBV10-1	CASVPGNEQFF
TRBJ1-1	TRBV6-2/TRBV6-3	CASTPEGGNTEAFF
TRBJ2-5	TRBV12-5	CASAPRRGTIETQYF
TRBJ2-7	TRBV10-2	CASSVVAGGDEQYF
TRBJ1-2	TRBV27	CASSFNAGRDGYTF
TRBJ1-6	TRBV25-1	CASSEGGARIHF
TRBJ1-4	TRBV20-1	CSASLRGATNEKLFF
TRBJ2-3	TRBV7-6	CASSSTLYTQYF
TRBJ1-1	TRBV12-3/TRBV12-4	CASSSRPRVGGLGNTEAFF
TRBJ2-3	TRBV20-1	CSAHGAGRDTDTQYF
TRBJ2-1	TRBV10-3	CAIRGLAIEQFF
TRBJ2-1	TRBV28	CASSLRRTGGYNEQFF
TRBJ1-2	TRBV19	CASSMGGAHYGYTF
TRBJ1-2	TRBV15	CATSRDRGQAYGYTF
TRBJ2-7	TRBV19	CASSIANSHYEQYF
TRBJ1-5	TRBV25-1	CASSPGTSQHF
TRBJ1-6	TRBV10-3	CAISRQGVDNSPLHF
TRBJ2-2	TRBV2	CASIGGGVTGELFF
TRBJ1-2	TRBV7-2	CASSRDGGPNYGYTF
TRBJ2-7	TRBV4-1	CASSQDTGQFYEQYF
TRBJ2-7	TRBV10-3	CAISADRGAYEQYF
TRBJ2-7	TRBV3-1	CASSGRDYEQYF
TRBJ2-5	TRBV20-1	CSARPTGEKETQYF
TRBJ2-1	TRBV6-1	CASTIAGGIPNNEQFF
TRBJ2-7	TRBV20-1	CSASSLGGYEQYF
TRBJ2-1	TRBV2	CAGQEYNEQFF
TRBJ2-7	TRBV11-2	CASSLGGRLAGSYEQYF
TRBJ2-7	TRBV5-6	CASSHNYEQYF
TRBJ2-7	TRBV9	CASSVGVGGTYEQYF